Below are 9 T cell receptor beta chains sequenced from a single sample in a study of monozygotic twins with inflammatory bowel disease. TCRdb reanalyzed the 5' RACE reads, giving one entry per CDR3 protein sequence and no DNA. Its table lists under 150,000 distinct CDR3 sequences. The sequencing sample was made of blood. All receptors derive from a human donor with ulcerative colitis or Crohn's disease, or a healthy co-twin of an affected twin (not recorded which).

This CDR3 reads CASSLTDRGLWEQFF. The J gene is TRBJ2-1, the V gene TRBV12-3 or TRBV12-4; the TRBD1 assignment by TCRdb is unverifiable without DNA. The CDR3 is made up of 15 amino acids.

This rearrangement joins TRBV7-2 to TRBJ2-1; TCRdb's D call of TRBD2 is untestable without DNA. This CDR3 comprises 13 residues. CDR1 SGHTA and CDR2 FQGNSA come from the germline V gene. This CDR3 is CASSLQTRNEQFF.

The chain has TRBV6-2 or TRBV6-3 and TRBJ2-5; with no DNA, the TCRdb D assignment of TRBD1 cannot be verified. This CDR3 is 17 amino acids long. Germline assignment: CDR1 MNHEY and CDR2 SVGEGT. CDR3 residues: CASARAPRSRMQETQYF.

The chain joins TRBV7-8 to TRBJ2-7; TCRdb reports TRBD1, a call that lacks DNA to check it against. This CDR3 has 15 residues. Germline CDR1 is SGHVS and CDR2 is FQNEAQ. CDR3 residues: CASSRAGTTTFEQYF.

J is TRBJ1-2 and V is TRBV7-6. The CDR3 covers 15 residues. CDR1 and CDR2 (germline): SGHVS, FNYEAQ. The CDR3 here is CASSWEAASNYGYTF.

V gene TRBV12-3 or TRBV12-4 combines with J gene TRBJ2-7. The CDR3 covers 13 residues. CDR3 in amino acids: CASSLPDQYEQYF.

The chain joins TRBV5-1 to TRBJ2-3; the TCRdb call, TRBD2, lacks DNA for checking. Germline CDR1 and CDR2: SGHRS and YFSETQ. CDR3 size: 17 residues. CDR3: CASSIRRGGAGTDTQYF.

This chain uses TRBV7-2 with TRBJ1-5. In germline, CDR1 is SGHTA, CDR2 FQGNSA. The CDR3 runs to 12 residues. The CDR3 loop reads CASSLNNQPQHF.

J is TRBJ1-5 and V is TRBV30; TCRdb names TRBD1, which stays unverified in the absence of DNA. The V gene's germline CDR1 is GTSNPN and CDR2 SVGIG (reference sequence). The CDR3 contains 17 residues. The CDR3 reads CAWSVRGGTGSNQPQHF.